Listed here are 29 T cell receptor beta chains from one sample, sequenced in a study of OX40 agonist ivuxolimab in advanced cancers. The protocol was immunoSEQ multiplex PCR, while the TCRdb copy is restricted to in-frame clones and leaves out a portion. The sample records approximately 23,000 clones, roughly 88% being singletons. The specimen comprised CD4+ or CD8+ T cells sorted from blood, sampled in a trial of the OX40 agonist ivuxolimab. These receptors were taken from an adult with an advanced solid tumor such as melanoma, head and neck, liver or kidney cancer.

The V gene is TRBV5-4, the J gene TRBJ2-5, with 9 bases fitting TRBD2. The CDR3 has 14 amino acids. Germline V gene lookup returns CDR1 SGHNT and CDR2 YYREEE (reference sequence). With V trimmed by 4 bases and J by 1 base, 2 bases remained unmatched. The CDR3 reads CASSPSGTQETQYF. CDR3 in DNA: TGTGCCAGCAGCCCTAGCGGGACCCAAGAGACCCAGTACTTC. Variable domain in full (rest from reference TRBV5-4 and TRBJ2-5): ETGVTQSPTHLIKTRGQQVTLRCSSQSGHNTVSWYQQALGQGPQFIFQYYREEENGRGNFPPRFSGLQFPNYSSELNVNALELDDSALYLCASSPSGTQETQYFGPGTRLLVL.

The chain carries TRBV15 and TRBJ2-1; D is possibly TRBD2 (5 bases). This CDR3 comprises 13 residues. Trimming removed 11 bases from V and 2 bases from J, with 13 bases in between. Germline V gene data show CDR1 as LNHNV and CDR2 as YYDKDF (reference sequence). Written as DNA, the CDR3 is TGTGCCTCTGGGAATAGCGCCTACAATGAGCAGTTCTTC. It translates to CASGNSAYNEQFF.

This chain connects TRBV27 to TRBJ2-7; D may correspond to TRBD1 or TRBD2 (5 bases each). Trimming stripped 6 bases from V and 3 bases from J, with 18 bases between. Germline V gene sequence: CDR1 MNHEY, CDR2 SMNVEV (reference sequence). CDR3 length: 15 residues. CDR3 DNA sequence: TGTGCCAGCAGGCCCCGACATGGGACCATCTACGAGCAGTACTTC. Its translation is CASRPRHGTIYEQYF.

The V and J genes are TRBV30 and TRBJ2-1, with a possible D match to TRBD2 (5 bases). The V gene's germline CDR1 is GTSNPN and CDR2 SVGIG (reference sequence). Trimming removed 0 bases at V and 12 bases at J, with 9 bases between. The CDR3 totals 11 residues. CDR3 residues: CAWSVGGPQFF. The CDR3 DNA reads as TGTGCCTGGAGTGTGGGCGGGCCGCAGTTCTTC.

CDR3 protein: CASSRRDGGYTF. The CDR3, as DNA: TGTGCCAGCTCACGCAGGGACGGTGGCTACACCTTC. This sequence joins TRBV18 and TRBJ1-2; TRBD1 might be the D (5 bases). Looked up from germline, CDR1 is KGHSH and CDR2 is LQKENI. The CDR3 covers 12 residues. Between the trimmed V and J ends, which lost 4 bases and 7 bases, there was a span of 10 bases.

The chain uses TRBV5-1 and TRBJ2-3; D gene unclear. The germline CDR1 and CDR2 sequences are SGHRS and YFSETQ. This CDR3 has 13 amino acids. Trimming removed 4 bases at V and 2 bases at J, with 8 bases between. CDR3 sequence: CASSRSDTDTQYF. CDR3 nucleotides: TGCGCCAGCAGCCGGAGCGACACAGATACGCAGTATTTT.

The chain recombines TRBV27 with TRBJ2-5; 7 positions match TRBD1. CDR1 MNHEY and CDR2 SMNVEV come from the germline V gene (reference sequence). The V and J ends lost 5 bases and 6 bases, in that order; junction bases with no gene match: 6. The CDR3 extends over 13 amino acids. This chain's CDR3 is CASSRSGGKTQYF. In DNA form, the CDR3 reads TGTGCCAGCAGTCGGTCAGGGGGAAAGACCCAGTACTTC.

CDR3 sequence: CASSLAWQGEAFF. The CDR3 region has the DNA TGTGCCAGCAGCTTGGCCTGGCAGGGAGAAGCTTTCTTT. The chain employs TRBV5-5 and TRBJ1-1; D might be TRBD1 (5 bases). This CDR3 has 13 amino acids. Trimming took 0 bases from V and 8 from J, leaving 11 bases between them. Germline CDR1 reads SGHKS; CDR2 reads YYEKEE (reference sequence).

This sequence joins TRBV11-2 and TRBJ2-7; 9 bases line up with TRBD2. Trimming removed 4 bases from V and 2 bases from J; junction bases left unmatched: 9. CDR3 length equals 16 residues. From germline, CDR1 is SGHAT and CDR2 FQNNGV. The CDR3 is CASSSAGREGTYEQYF. CDR3 nucleotides: TGTGCCAGCAGCTCGGCGGGGCGGGAGGGAACCTACGAGCAGTACTTC.

J is TRBJ1-4 and V is TRBV14; D unclear. Germline assignment: CDR1 SGHDN and CDR2 FVKESK. V was cut by 0 bases and J by 7 bases, with 12 bases left in between. The CDR3 is 15 amino acids. Written as DNA, the CDR3 is TGTGCCAGCAGCCAAGAACGTCGGCGGGGTGAAAAACTGTTTTTT. Translated: CASSQERRRGEKLFF.

This rearrangement joins TRBV11-2 to TRBJ1-2; D ambiguous. This CDR3 has 11 amino acids. V was trimmed by 10 bases and J by 3 bases, leaving 9 bases between them. The germline CDR1 and CDR2 sequences are SGHAT and FQNNGV. CDR3 nucleotide sequence: TGTGCCACACTTGGCGACTATGGCTACACCTTC. It is translated as CATLGDYGYTF.

The chain couples TRBV5-8 to TRBJ2-3, with TRBD2 as a possible D gene (5 bases). The CDR3 loop spans 14 amino acids. Trimming shortened V by 4 bases and J by 4 bases, and 13 bases separated the two germline ends. Germline V gives CDR1 SGHTS, CDR2 YDEGEE. CDR3 region: CASSTGREPDTQYF. The CDR3 coding sequence is TGTGCCAGCAGCACGGGCCGGGAACCAGATACGCAGTATTTT.

The chain links TRBV18 to TRBJ2-7; no clear D. The CDR3 extends over 14 amino acids. CDR1 is KGHSH and CDR2 is LQKENI in the germline V gene. V gave up 2 bases and J gave up 2 bases, with 10 bases separating them. CDR3 amino acids: CASSPGHGTYEQYF. Here the CDR3 DNA reads TGTGCCAGCTCACCAGGTCACGGCACCTACGAGCAGTACTTC.

The chain combines TRBV2 with TRBJ2-5; D is unresolved. The CDR3 totals 10 residues. V lost 6 bases to trimming and J lost 7 bases, with 6 bases between them. In germline, CDR1 is SNHLY, CDR2 FYNNEI. CDR3 nucleotide sequence: TGTGCCAGCAGACAGACGACCCAGTACTTC. Protein: CASRQTTQYF.

The chain combines TRBV19 with TRBJ2-1; TRBD2 aligns across 11 bases. This CDR3 spans 14 amino acids. V was clipped by 5 bases and J by 7 bases; unmatched bases: 4. Germline V gene data show CDR1 as LNHDA and CDR2 as SQIVND (reference sequence). Here the CDR3 DNA reads TGTGCCAGTAGTGGGACTAGCGGATCTAATGAGCAGTTCTTC. Translation gives CASSGTSGSNEQFF.

The chain has TRBV2 and TRBJ2-2; D uncertain. V lost 11 bases and J 3 bases, leaving 10 bases between the germline ends. Germline V gene lookup returns CDR1 SNHLY and CDR2 FYNNEI. This CDR3 is 12 amino acids long. This chain's CDR3 is CASTGDTGELFF. The CDR3 nucleotides read TGTGCCTCGACTGGTGACACCGGGGAGCTGTTTTTT.

The chain employs TRBV19 and TRBJ2-2, with 8 bases identical to TRBD2. The CDR3 spans 14 residues. The germline CDR1 and CDR2 sequences are LNHDA and SQIVND (reference sequence). The ends lost 4 bases at V and 5 bases at J; junction bases unmatched: 3. The CDR3 nucleotides are TGTGCCAGTAGTACAGGGACTAGTACCGGGGAGCTGTTTTTT. Its protein is CASSTGTSTGELFF.

The gene calls are TRBV7-2 and TRBJ1-4; D remains ambiguous. This CDR3 is 17 amino acids long. V was pared by 1 base and J by 0 bases, with 12 bases between. CDR1 SGHTA and CDR2 FQGNSA come from the germline V gene. This CDR3 is CASSLVSSAATNEKLFF. In nucleotides, the CDR3 is TGTGCCAGCAGCTTAGTCAGCTCCGCGGCAACTAATGAAAAACTGTTTTTT. Full variable domain (outside the CDR3, taken from reference TRBV7-2 and TRBJ1-4): GAGVSQSPSNKVTEKGKDVELRCDPISGHTALYWYRQSLGQGLEFLIYFQGNSAPDKSGLPSDRFSAERTGGSVSTLTIQRTQQEDSAVYLCASSLVSSAATNEKLFFGSGTQLSVL.

The rearrangement links TRBV18 to TRBJ2-5; 8 bases map to TRBD2. V trimming: 3 bases; J trimming: 5 bases; junction bases outside the gene matches: 5. Germline values: CDR1 KGHSH, CDR2 LQKENI. The CDR3 spans 14 residues. CDR3 residues: CASSPLPGGETQYF. The CDR3 DNA follows: TGTGCCAGCTCACCTCTACCGGGAGGGGAGACCCAGTACTTC.

The V gene is TRBV6-5, the J gene TRBJ1-1; no definite D call. Trimming left V 5 bases short and J 4 bases short, with 11 bases between. Germline-derived CDR1 and CDR2 are MNHEY and SVGAGI. The CDR3 runs 13 residues. The CDR3 bases are TGTGCCAGCAGTCCCCGGGATCCCACTGAAGCTTTCTTT. The encoded protein is CASSPRDPTEAFF.

The V call is TRBV28, the J call TRBJ2-2, with TRBD1 identical over 8 bases. V lost 3 bases and J lost 4; bases outside the gene matches: 4. CDR3 length: 15 residues. Per germline, CDR1 MDHEN and CDR2 SYDVKM. CDR3 nucleotides: TGTGCCAGCAGTTTTGTGACAGGGGCCACCGGGGAGCTGTTTTTT. Its translation is CASSFVTGATGELFF.

The rearrangement links TRBV5-1 to TRBJ2-5; 14 bases align to TRBD2. The CDR3 consists of 16 residues. The V and J ends lost 4 bases and 5 bases, in that order; junction bases with no gene match: 7. Per the germline V gene, CDR1 is SGHRS and CDR2 is YFSETQ. The CDR3: CASSLGGLAGVETQYF. In DNA form, the CDR3 reads TGCGCCAGCAGCCTGGGGGGACTAGCGGGAGTGGAGACCCAGTACTTC.

The chain has TRBV19 and TRBJ2-2; possible D gene TRBD1, 5 bases. Germline CDR1 reads LNHDA; CDR2 reads SQIVND (reference sequence). Trimming took off 5 bases at V and 5 bases at J, with 12 bases between the two ends. The CDR3 contains 14 residues. CDR3: CASSPRRQTGELFF. The CDR3 nucleotides read TGTGCCAGTAGTCCCCGACGACAGACCGGGGAGCTGTTTTTT.

This clone was seen once. The V and J genes are TRBV7-2 and TRBJ2-3; D is uncertain. The CDR3 is 14 residues long. The V gene's germline CDR1 is SGHTA and CDR2 FQGNSA. V dropped 5 bases and J dropped 4 bases, with 13 bases sitting between them. The CDR3: CASSVPYIADTQYF. The CDR3 region has the DNA TGTGCCAGCAGCGTCCCATATATCGCAGATACGCAGTATTTT.

Of note for this clone: Compared with germline, one end of the junction differs, possibly owing to a read error. The identical CDR3 is also encoded by other nucleotide sequences in the sample. The V and J genes are TRBV7-6 and TRBJ2-1; D is perhaps TRBD1 (5 bases). CDR3 length: 15 residues. Per the germline V gene, CDR1 is SGHVS and CDR2 is FNYEAQ. The DNA of the CDR3 is TGTGCCAGCAGTTTAGGGCAGGGTCGCTACAATGAGCAGTTCTTC. It codes for CASSLGQGRYNEQFF.

The gene calls are TRBV2 and TRBJ1-3; the D is unclear. CDR1 and CDR2 from the germline V gene are SNHLY and FYNNEI. V shed 1 base and J shed 0 bases, with 10 bases lying between them. The CDR3 sequence is 16 residues long. The CDR3 sequence is CASSEEAGGSGNTIYF. Written as DNA, the CDR3 is TGTGCCAGCAGTGAAGAGGCAGGAGGCTCTGGAAACACCATATATTTT.

The chain joins TRBV12-5 to TRBJ2-3, with 11 bases that match TRBD2. The J segment lost 2 bases and the V segment lost 1 base, leaving 5 bases of the junction unmatched. Germline V gives CDR1 LGHNT, CDR2 FRNRAP. This CDR3 region has 17 residues. DNA of the CDR3: TGTGCTAGTGGTTTGGGCCTAGCGGGAGGATCCACAGATACGCAGTATTTT. It translates to CASGLGLAGGSTDTQYF.

The gene calls are TRBV2 and TRBJ1-5; 9 nucleotides line up with TRBD1. The V gene end was trimmed by 5 bases and the J gene end by 6 bases; junction bases not matched to a gene: 5. Germline-derived CDR1 and CDR2 are SNHLY and FYNNEI. There are 14 residues in the CDR3. CDR3 loop: CASSSRTGAQPQHF. The CDR3, as DNA: TGTGCCAGCAGTTCAAGGACAGGGGCTCAGCCCCAGCATTTT.

The V call is TRBV28, the J call TRBJ2-7; 9 nucleotides agree with TRBD1. Germline loops: CDR1 MDHEN, CDR2 SYDVKM. This CDR3 contains 16 residues. Trimming cost V 0 bases and J 5 bases; bases outside gene matches: 8. CDR3 sequence (DNA): TGTGCCAGCAGTTTATGGGGGACAGGGAACCCCCACGAGCAGTACTTC. It translates to CASSLWGTGNPHEQYF.